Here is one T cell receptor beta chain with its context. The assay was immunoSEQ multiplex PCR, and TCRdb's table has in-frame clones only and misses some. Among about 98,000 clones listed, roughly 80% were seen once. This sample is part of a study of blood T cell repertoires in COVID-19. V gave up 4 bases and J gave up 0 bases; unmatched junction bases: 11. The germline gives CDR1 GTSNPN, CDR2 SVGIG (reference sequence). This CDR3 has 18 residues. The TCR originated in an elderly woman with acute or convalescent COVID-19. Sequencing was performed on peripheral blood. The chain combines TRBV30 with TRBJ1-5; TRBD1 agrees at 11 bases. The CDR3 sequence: CAWNIGTGGTYSNQPQHF. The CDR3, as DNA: TGTGCCTGGAATATCGGGACAGGGGGTACCTATAGCAATCAGCCCCAGCATTTT.